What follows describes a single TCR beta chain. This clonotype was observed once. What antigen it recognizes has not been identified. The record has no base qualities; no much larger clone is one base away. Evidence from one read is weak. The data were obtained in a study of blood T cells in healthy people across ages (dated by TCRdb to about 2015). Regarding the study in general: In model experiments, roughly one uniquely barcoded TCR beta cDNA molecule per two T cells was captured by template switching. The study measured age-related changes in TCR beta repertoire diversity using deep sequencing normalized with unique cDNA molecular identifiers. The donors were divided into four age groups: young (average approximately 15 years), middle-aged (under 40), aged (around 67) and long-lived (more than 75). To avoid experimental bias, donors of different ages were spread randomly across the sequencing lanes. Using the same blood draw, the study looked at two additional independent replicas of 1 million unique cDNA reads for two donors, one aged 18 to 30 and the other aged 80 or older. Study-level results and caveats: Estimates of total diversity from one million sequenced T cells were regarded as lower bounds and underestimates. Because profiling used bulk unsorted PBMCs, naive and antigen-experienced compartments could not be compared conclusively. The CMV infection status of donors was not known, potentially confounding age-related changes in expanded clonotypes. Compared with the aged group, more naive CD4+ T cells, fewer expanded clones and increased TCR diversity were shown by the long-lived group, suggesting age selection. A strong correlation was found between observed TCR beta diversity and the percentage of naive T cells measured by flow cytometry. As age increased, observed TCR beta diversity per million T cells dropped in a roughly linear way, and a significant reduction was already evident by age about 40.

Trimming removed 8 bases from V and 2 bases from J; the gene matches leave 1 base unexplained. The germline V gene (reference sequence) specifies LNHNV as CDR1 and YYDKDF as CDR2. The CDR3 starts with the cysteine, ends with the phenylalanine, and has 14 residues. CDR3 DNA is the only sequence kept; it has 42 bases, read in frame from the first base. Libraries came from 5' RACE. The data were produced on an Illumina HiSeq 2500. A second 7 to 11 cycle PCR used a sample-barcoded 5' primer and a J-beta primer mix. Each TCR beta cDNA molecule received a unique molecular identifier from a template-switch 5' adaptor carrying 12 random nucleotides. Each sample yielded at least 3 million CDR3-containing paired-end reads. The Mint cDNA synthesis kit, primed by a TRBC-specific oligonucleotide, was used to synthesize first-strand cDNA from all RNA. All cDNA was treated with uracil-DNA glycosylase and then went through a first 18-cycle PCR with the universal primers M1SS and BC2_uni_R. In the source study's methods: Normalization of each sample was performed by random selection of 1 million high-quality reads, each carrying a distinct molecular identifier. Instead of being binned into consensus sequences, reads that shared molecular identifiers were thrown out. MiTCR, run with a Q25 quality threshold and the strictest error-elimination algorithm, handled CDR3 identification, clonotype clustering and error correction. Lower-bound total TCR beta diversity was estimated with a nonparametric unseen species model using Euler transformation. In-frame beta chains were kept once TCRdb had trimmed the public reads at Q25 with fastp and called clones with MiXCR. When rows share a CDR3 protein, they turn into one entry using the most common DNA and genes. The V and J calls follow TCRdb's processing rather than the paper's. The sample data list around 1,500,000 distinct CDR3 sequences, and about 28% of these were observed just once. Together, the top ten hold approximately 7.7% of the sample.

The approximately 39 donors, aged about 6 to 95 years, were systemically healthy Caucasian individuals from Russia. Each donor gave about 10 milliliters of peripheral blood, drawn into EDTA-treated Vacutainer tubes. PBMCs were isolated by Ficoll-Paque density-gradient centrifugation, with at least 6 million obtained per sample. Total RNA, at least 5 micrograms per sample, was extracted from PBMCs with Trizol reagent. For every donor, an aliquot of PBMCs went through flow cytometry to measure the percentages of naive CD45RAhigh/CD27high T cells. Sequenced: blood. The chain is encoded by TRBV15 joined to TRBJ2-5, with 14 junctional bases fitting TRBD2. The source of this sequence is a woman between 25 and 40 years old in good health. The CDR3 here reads CATRLAGGQETQYF. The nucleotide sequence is TGTGCCACCCGACTAGCGGGGGGGCAAGAGACCCAGTACTTC.